The 25 T cell receptor beta chains in this list originate from one sample, sequenced in a study of shared clonotypes between healthy human individuals (dated by TCRdb to 2018 to 2021). The library was generated by the immunoSEQ multiplex PCR assay. The table was pulled from immuneACCESS by TCRdb, which kept in-frame rearrangements only. Such tables lose some clones; where checked, under half of the loss comes from unresolved V genes, and the rest has no known cause. Present in this sample are about 1 million clones, approximately 80% of which were seen just once. The ten most abundant clones make up 0.52% of the sample. Sequenced: memory CD4+ T cells from PBMCs. Per the publication, the cell subset or site label means: CD45RA-negative fraction. Receptors were obtained from a man younger than 35 in good health. Some clones in this sample may be carry-over from other donors' samples.

This clone showed up just once. The V and J genes are TRBV30 and TRBJ1-6; no firm D call. The germline V and J ends were trimmed by 5 bases and 6 bases, with 11 bases remaining between them. Looked up from germline, CDR1 is GTSNPN and CDR2 is SVGIG (reference sequence). CDR3 length: 13 amino acids. The CDR3 region has the DNA TGTGCCTGGGGCGTAAGGGCTAATTCACCCCTCCACTTT. This translates into CAWGVRANSPLHF.

The chain has TRBV7-8 and TRBJ2-3; D is undetermined. Germline CDR1 SGHVS, CDR2 FQNEAQ. The CDR3 has 16 residues. Trimming removed 1 base at V and 1 base at J, with 12 bases between. The CDR3 here is CASSLGWGGGTDTQYF. In DNA, the CDR3 is TGTGCCAGCAGCTTAGGATGGGGTGGGGGCACAGATACGCAGTATTTT.

This rearrangement joins TRBV28 to TRBJ1-2; 12 nucleotides align to TRBD1. V lost 2 bases to trimming and J lost 7 bases; unmatched junction nucleotides: 8. CDR3 size: 16 residues. Germline V gene data show CDR1 as MDHEN and CDR2 as SYDVKM. The CDR3, as DNA: TGTGCCAGCAGTTTAAGCTTGGGACAGGGGGCGCGTGGCTACACCTTC. As protein: CASSLSLGQGARGYTF.

The rearrangement links TRBV11-2 to TRBJ2-1, with D hard to call. V was clipped by 4 bases and J by 7 bases, with 14 bases between them. The germline CDR1 and CDR2 sequences are SGHAT and FQNNGV. The CDR3 has 14 residues. CDR3 nucleotides: TGTGCCAGCAGCTGGGCAGGCATCTATAATGAGCAGTTCTTC. Translating gives CASSWAGIYNEQFF.

V usage is TRBV2 and J usage is TRBJ1-6; D is uncertain. CDR1 SNHLY and CDR2 FYNNEI come from the germline V gene. V lost 6 bases, J lost 8 bases, and 14 bases lay in between. The CDR3 runs to 14 residues. The DNA for the CDR3 is TGTGCCAGCAGCTTTCGGCTGAAGGATTCACCCCTCCACTTT. Its translation is CASSFRLKDSPLHF.

This chain joins TRBV2 and TRBJ1-4, with D unresolved. The CDR3 length is 14 residues. Trimming pared 7 bases from V and 0 bases from J, leaving 9 bases between. The V gene's germline CDR1 is SNHLY and CDR2 FYNNEI. The CDR3 region has the DNA TGTGCCAGCATGGCGGAGTCAACTAATGAAAAACTGTTTTTT. This codes for CASMAESTNEKLFF. The whole variable domain, filled in from reference TRBV2 and TRBJ1-4, reads EPEVTQTPSHQVTQMGQEVILRCVPISNHLYFYWYRQILGQKVEFLVSFYNNEISEKSEIFDDQFSVERPDGSNFTLKIRSTKLEDSAMYFCASMAESTNEKLFFGSGTQLSVL.

Worth noting for this clone: Just one base apart from a much larger clone, this may be a read error. V is TRBV10-3 and J is TRBJ1-6, with D perhaps matching TRBD1 (5 bases). The CDR3 loop spans 15 amino acids. Looked up from germline, CDR1 is ENHRY and CDR2 is SYGVKD. CDR3 in amino acids: CAISESWGGNLPLHF. The DNA of the CDR3 is TGTGCCATCAGTGAGTCGTGGGGGGGAAATTTACCCCTCCACTTT.

This rearrangement joins TRBV7-2 to TRBJ1-5; D possibly corresponds to TRBD1 (6 bases). CDR3 size: 15 residues. Deletions cut 4 bases from V and 6 bases from J, with 16 bases between. Germline-derived CDR1 and CDR2 are SGHTA and FQGNSA. The CDR3 DNA reads TGTGCCAGCAGCTCCCCGGGGGGCAGCGGTCAGCCCCAGCATTTT. Translating it yields CASSSPGGSGQPQHF.

Note on this clone: Other DNA variants within this sample encode the same CDR3. V usage is TRBV18 and J usage is TRBJ1-2, with TRBD1 matching over 11 bases. V trimming: 6 bases; J trimming: 4 bases; junction bases outside the gene matches: 4. Germline V lookup: CDR1 KGHSH, CDR2 LQKENI. This CDR3 is 14 amino acids long. In DNA form, the CDR3 reads TGTGCCAGCTCCCCGGGACAGGGGGGCTATGGCTACACCTTC. This gives the protein CASSPGQGGYGYTF.

The rearrangement joins TRBV6-1 to TRBJ2-3, with a tentative D call TRBD2 (6 bases). Germline CDR1 MNHNS, CDR2 SASEGT. The length of the CDR3 is 14 residues. V shed 4 bases and J shed 2 bases, with 10 bases lying between them. CDR3 amino acids: CASSVGLPTDTQYF. Here the CDR3 DNA reads TGTGCCAGCAGTGTAGGACTACCCACAGATACGCAGTATTTT.

This chain uses TRBV27 with TRBJ1-6, with D tentatively TRBD1 (5 bases). CDR1 MNHEY and CDR2 SMNVEV come from the germline V gene (reference sequence). This CDR3 region has 16 residues. The V gene lost 7 bases and the J gene lost 1 base, with 14 bases spanning the gap. The CDR3 spells CASILTWGSYNSPLHF. CDR3 coding DNA: TGTGCCAGCATCCTTACGTGGGGGTCCTATAATTCACCCCTCCACTTT.

The chain uses TRBV5-4 and TRBJ2-7; D possibly corresponds to TRBD2 (7 bases). Trimming took 0 bases from V and 0 from J, leaving 13 bases between them. Germline loops: CDR1 SGHNT, CDR2 YYREEE (reference sequence). This CDR3 has 16 amino acids. CDR3 region: CASSLAGGLSSYEQYF. The CDR3 nucleotides read TGTGCCAGCAGCTTGGCCGGGGGGCTTAGCTCCTACGAGCAGTACTTC.

The rearrangement joins TRBV15 to TRBJ2-7; D gene unclear. Deletions cut 0 bases from V and 7 bases from J, with 19 bases between. Germline CDR1 LNHNV, CDR2 YYDKDF (reference sequence). This CDR3 has 16 residues. The CDR3 loop is CATSRDLNRYAREQYF. For the CDR3, the DNA is TGTGCCACCAGCAGAGATCTAAACCGCTACGCCAGAGAGCAGTACTTC.

This clone was seen a single time. The chain combines TRBV7-9 with TRBJ2-1; D is possibly TRBD2 (5 bases). Germline V CDR1 and CDR2: SEHNR, FQNEAQ (reference sequence). The CDR3 sequence is 15 residues long. V was shortened by 5 bases and J by 4 bases, with 15 bases between the two germline ends. CDR3 in amino acids: CASSLGKGLYNEQFF. CDR3 sequence (DNA): TGTGCCAGCAGCCTCGGGAAGGGATTATACAATGAGCAGTTCTTC.

This clone was seen a single time. The gene calls are TRBV2 and TRBJ1-5; unclear D gene. From germline, CDR1 is SNHLY and CDR2 FYNNEI. The CDR3 totals 14 residues. The germline V and J ends were trimmed by 5 bases and 0 bases, with 8 bases remaining between them. The DNA of the CDR3 is TGTGCCAGCAGTATAACAGTTAGCAATCAGCCCCAGCATTTT. This gives the protein CASSITVSNQPQHF.

This chain joins TRBV29-1 and TRBJ2-1, with D unclear. Trimming shortened V by 3 bases and J by 0 bases, and 12 bases separated the two germline ends. Per germline, CDR1 SQVTM and CDR2 ANQGSEA. The CDR3 length is 15 residues. This chain's CDR3 is CSVDHRRSSYNEQFF. CDR3 sequence (DNA): TGCAGCGTTGACCACAGAAGGAGCTCCTACAATGAGCAGTTCTTC.

The chain employs TRBV7-2 and TRBJ2-7; the match to TRBD2 covers 7 bases. Per germline, CDR1 SGHTA and CDR2 FQGNSA. This CDR3 spans 15 amino acids. The J segment lost 4 bases and the V segment lost 5 bases, leaving 11 bases of the junction unmatched. The CDR3 DNA is TGTGCCAGCAGCCGCGGGGGAGTTGGCCGTTACGAGCAGTACTTC. Translated, it gives CASSRGGVGRYEQYF. The whole variable domain, filled in from reference TRBV7-2 and TRBJ2-7, reads GAGVSQSPSNKVTEKGKDVELRCDPISGHTALYWYRQSLGQGLEFLIYFQGNSAPDKSGLPSDRFSAERTGGSVSTLTIQRTQQEDSAVYLCASSRGGVGRYEQYFGPGTRLTVT.

The V gene is TRBV4-2, the J gene TRBJ2-1; D is perhaps TRBD2 (6 bases). The CDR3 consists of 14 residues. Trimming left V 4 bases short and J 1 base short, with 8 bases between. CDR1 is LGHNA and CDR2 is YNFKEQ in the germline V gene. The CDR3 DNA sequence: TGTGCCAGCAGCCTGGACTATTCCTACAATGAGCAGTTCTTC. Translating it yields CASSLDYSYNEQFF.

The J gene is TRBJ1-1, the V gene TRBV6-6; the match to TRBD1 covers 7 bases. The CDR3 is 13 amino acids. The germline V gene has CDR1 MNHNY and CDR2 SVGAGI (reference sequence). V lost 0 bases and J lost 6; bases outside the gene matches: 1. CDR3 in amino acids: CASSYSGGSEAFF. DNA for the CDR3: TGTGCCAGCAGTTACTCAGGGGGCTCTGAAGCTTTCTTT.

The chain's CDR3 is CASSLFDGNTIYF. In DNA, the CDR3 is TGCGCCAGCAGCTTGTTTGACGGAAACACCATATATTTT. J is TRBJ1-3 and V is TRBV5-1; D gene unclear. With 1 base removed from V and 4 bases from J, the gap between germline ends came to 6 bases. This CDR3 has 13 amino acids. Germline CDR1 SGHRS, CDR2 YFSETQ. Full variable domain (remainder filled in from reference TRBV5-1 and TRBJ1-3): KAGVTQTPRYLIKTRGQQVTLSCSPISGHRSVSWYQQTPGQGLQFLFEYFSETQRNKGNFPGRFSGRQFSNSRSEMNVSTLELGDSALYLCASSLFDGNTIYFGEGSWLTVV.

The chain is built from TRBV7-9 and TRBJ1-2, with D perhaps matching TRBD1 (6 bases). The CDR3 covers 16 residues. Looked up from germline, CDR1 is SEHNR and CDR2 is FQNEAQ (reference sequence). V lost 5 bases, J lost 2 bases, and 18 bases lay in between. CDR3 sequence: CASSREGGGVNYGYTF. The CDR3 DNA reads as TGTGCCAGCAGCCGAGAAGGAGGGGGTGTAAACTATGGCTACACCTTC.

The CDR3 reads CASSQTLLGRSTDTQYF. CDR3 DNA sequence: TGTGCCAGCAGCCAAACCCTCCTAGGTCGCAGCACAGATACGCAGTATTTT. The V gene is TRBV14, the J gene TRBJ2-3, with D hard to call. Trimming removed 2 bases from V and 0 bases from J, with 15 bases in between. Per germline, CDR1 SGHDN and CDR2 FVKESK. The CDR3 length is 17 residues. The complete variable domain, with remaining parts taken from reference TRBV14 and TRBJ2-3, reads EAGVTQFPSHSVIEKGQTVTLRCDPISGHDNLYWYRRVMGKEIKFLLHFVKESKQDESGMPNNRFLAERTGGTYSTLKVQPAELEDSGVYFCASSQTLLGRSTDTQYFGPGTRLTVL.

The chain carries TRBV29-1 and TRBJ2-5; TRBD1 might be the D (5 bases). This CDR3 has 13 residues. Germline CDR1 is SQVTM and CDR2 is ANQGSEA. V was cut by 7 bases and J by 4 bases, with 16 bases left in between. The CDR3 nucleotides read TGCAGCGGTGGATTGCAGGGCGGAGAGACCCAGTACTTC. It translates to CSGGLQGGETQYF.

This sequence joins TRBV7-8 and TRBJ2-3; maybe TRBD2 (6 bases). The CDR3 has 15 residues. The germline V and J ends were trimmed by 2 bases and 1 base, with 10 bases remaining between them. Per the germline V gene, CDR1 is SGHVS and CDR2 is FQNEAQ. CDR3 nucleotides: TGTGCCAGCAGCTTACGGCCGGGGGGCACAGATACGCAGTATTTT. Translation gives CASSLRPGGTDTQYF.

The rearrangement links TRBV9 to TRBJ2-6; D might be TRBD1 (6 bases). This CDR3 spans 14 amino acids. Germline CDR1 and CDR2: SGDLS and YYNGEE. With 3 bases removed from V and 4 bases from J, the gap between germline ends came to 8 bases. This CDR3 reads CASSAGAGANVLTF. The CDR3 DNA sequence: TGTGCCAGCAGCGCAGGGGCCGGGGCCAACGTCCTGACTTTC.